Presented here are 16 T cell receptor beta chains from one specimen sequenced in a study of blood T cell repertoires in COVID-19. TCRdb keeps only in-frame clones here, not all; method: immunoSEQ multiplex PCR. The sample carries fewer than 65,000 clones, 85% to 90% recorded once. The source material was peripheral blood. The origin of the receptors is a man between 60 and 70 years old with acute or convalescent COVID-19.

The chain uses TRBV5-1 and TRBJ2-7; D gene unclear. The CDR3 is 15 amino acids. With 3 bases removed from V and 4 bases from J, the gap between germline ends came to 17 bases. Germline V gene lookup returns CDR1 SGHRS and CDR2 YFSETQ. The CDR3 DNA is TGCGCCAGCAGCTCCCACGTAGCAGCCTCATACGAGCAGTACTTC. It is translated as CASSSHVAASYEQYF.

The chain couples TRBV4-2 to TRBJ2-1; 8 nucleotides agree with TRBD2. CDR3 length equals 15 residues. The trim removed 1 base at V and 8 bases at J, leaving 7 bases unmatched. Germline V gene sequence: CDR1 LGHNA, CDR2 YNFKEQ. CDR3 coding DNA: TGTGCCAGCAGCCAAGTTGCTCCTAGCGGGCATGAGCAGTTCTTC. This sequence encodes CASSQVAPSGHEQFF.

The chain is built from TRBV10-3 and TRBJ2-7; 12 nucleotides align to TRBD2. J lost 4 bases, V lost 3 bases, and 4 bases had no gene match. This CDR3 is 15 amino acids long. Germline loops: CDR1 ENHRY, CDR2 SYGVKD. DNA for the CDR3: TGTGCCATCAGTGAACTAGCGGGGGGTCCTTACGAGCAGTACTTC. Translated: CAISELAGGPYEQYF.

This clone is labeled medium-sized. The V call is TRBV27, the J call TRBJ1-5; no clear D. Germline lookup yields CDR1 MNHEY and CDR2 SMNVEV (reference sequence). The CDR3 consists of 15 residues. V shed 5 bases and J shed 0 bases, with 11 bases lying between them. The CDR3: CASSAGLFSNQPQHF. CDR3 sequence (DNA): TGTGCCAGCAGTGCAGGACTGTTTAGCAATCAGCCCCAGCATTTT.

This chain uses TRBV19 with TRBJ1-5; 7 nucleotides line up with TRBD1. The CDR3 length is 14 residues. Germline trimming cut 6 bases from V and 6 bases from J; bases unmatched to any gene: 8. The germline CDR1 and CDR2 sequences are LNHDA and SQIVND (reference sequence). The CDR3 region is CASRGAGGFQPQHF. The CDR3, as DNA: TGTGCCAGTAGGGGGGCAGGGGGTTTTCAGCCCCAGCATTTT.

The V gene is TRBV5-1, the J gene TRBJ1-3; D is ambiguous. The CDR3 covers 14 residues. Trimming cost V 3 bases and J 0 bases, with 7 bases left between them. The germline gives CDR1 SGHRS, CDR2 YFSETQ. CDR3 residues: CASSSSDSGNTIYF. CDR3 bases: TGCGCCAGCAGCTCCTCAGACTCTGGAAACACCATATATTTT.

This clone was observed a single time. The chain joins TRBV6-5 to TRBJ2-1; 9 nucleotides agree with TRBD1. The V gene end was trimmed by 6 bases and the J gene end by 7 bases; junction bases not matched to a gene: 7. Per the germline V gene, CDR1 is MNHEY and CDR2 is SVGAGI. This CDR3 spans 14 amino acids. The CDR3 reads CASRTQGARNEQFF. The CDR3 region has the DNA TGTGCCAGCAGGACACAGGGGGCAAGGAATGAGCAGTTCTTC.

The CDR3 sequence is CASSFTVTGEQFF. The CDR3 DNA reads as TGTGCCAGCAGCTTTACCGTAACAGGGGAGCAGTTCTTC. The V call is TRBV11-3, the J call TRBJ2-1; maybe TRBD1 (6 bases). Trimming removed 3 bases from V and 10 bases from J, with 13 bases in between. The CDR3 length is 13 residues. Germline assignment: CDR1 SGHNT and CDR2 YENEEA.

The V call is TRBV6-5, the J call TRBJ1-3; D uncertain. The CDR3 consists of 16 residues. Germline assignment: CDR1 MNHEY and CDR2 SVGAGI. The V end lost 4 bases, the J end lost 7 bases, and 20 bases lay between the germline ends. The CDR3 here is CASSSPSGRADNTIYF. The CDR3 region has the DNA TGTGCCAGCAGTTCCCCCTCTGGCCGAGCGGACAACACCATATATTTT.

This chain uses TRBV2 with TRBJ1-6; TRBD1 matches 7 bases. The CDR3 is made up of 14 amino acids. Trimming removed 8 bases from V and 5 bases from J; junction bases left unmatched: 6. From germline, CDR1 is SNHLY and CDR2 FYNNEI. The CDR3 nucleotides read TGTGCCAGCGCCCTGGGACAGAATAATTCACCCCTCCACTTT. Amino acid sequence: CASALGQNNSPLHF. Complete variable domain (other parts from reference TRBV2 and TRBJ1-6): EPEVTQTPSHQVTQMGQEVILRCVPISNHLYFYWYRQILGQKVEFLVSFYNNEISEKSEIFDDQFSVERPDGSNFTLKIRSTKLEDSAMYFCASALGQNNSPLHFGNGTRLTVT.

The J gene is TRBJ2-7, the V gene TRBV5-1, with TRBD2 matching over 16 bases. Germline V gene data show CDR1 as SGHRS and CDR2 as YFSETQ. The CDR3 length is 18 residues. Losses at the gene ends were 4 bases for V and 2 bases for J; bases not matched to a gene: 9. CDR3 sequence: CASSPGTSGRGHTYEQYF. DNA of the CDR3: TGCGCCAGCAGCCCGGGGACTAGCGGGAGGGGCCATACCTACGAGCAGTACTTC.

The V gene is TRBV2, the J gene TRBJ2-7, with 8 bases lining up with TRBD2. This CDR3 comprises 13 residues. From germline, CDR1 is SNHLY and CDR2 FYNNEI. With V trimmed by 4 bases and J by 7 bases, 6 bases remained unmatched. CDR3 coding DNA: TGTGCCAGCAGTGTCGGGGGGGGCGGGGAGCAGTACTTC. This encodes CASSVGGGGEQYF.

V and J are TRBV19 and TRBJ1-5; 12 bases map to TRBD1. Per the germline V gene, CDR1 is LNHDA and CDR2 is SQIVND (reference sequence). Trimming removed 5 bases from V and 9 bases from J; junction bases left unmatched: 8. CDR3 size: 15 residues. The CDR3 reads CASSARGQGASPQHF. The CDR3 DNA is TGTGCCAGTAGTGCTCGGGGACAGGGGGCTTCGCCCCAGCATTTT.

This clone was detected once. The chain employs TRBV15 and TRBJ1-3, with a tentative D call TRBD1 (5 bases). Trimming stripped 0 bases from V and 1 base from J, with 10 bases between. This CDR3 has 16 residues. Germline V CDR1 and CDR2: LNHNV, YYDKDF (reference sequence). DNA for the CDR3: TGTGCCACCAGCAGAGATGGCAGGGTATCTGGAAACACCATATATTTT. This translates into CATSRDGRVSGNTIYF.

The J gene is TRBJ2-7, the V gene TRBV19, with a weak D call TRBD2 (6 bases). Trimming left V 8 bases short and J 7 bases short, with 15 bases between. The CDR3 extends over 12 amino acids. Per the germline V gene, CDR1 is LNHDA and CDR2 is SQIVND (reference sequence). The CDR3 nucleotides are TGTGCCAGTTCCCCTCGGGGGAGGGAGCAGTACTTC. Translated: CASSPRGREQYF.

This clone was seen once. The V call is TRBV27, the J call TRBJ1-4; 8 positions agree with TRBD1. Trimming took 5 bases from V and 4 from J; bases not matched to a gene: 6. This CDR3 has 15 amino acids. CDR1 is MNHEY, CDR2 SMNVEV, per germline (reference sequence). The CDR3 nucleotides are TGTGCCAGCAGTCCAGGGACAGGTCTTAATGAAAAACTGTTTTTT. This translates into CASSPGTGLNEKLFF.